One and the same sample provided the 4 T cell receptor beta chains below, sequenced in a study of cytomegalovirus exposure and HLA in healthy donors. PCR used 60 Vbeta primers and 13 Jbeta primers. Libraries were prepared by immunoSEQ multiplex PCR; TCRdb keeps only in-frame clonotypes and omits some of them. The sample lists approximately 160,000 clones, around 80% seen once, with less than 15% in the top ten. Input material: PBMCs. These receptors were collected from a woman aged 45-59 years in good health and CMV-seropositive.

The chain employs TRBV29-1 and TRBJ2-5, with TRBD2 identical over 8 bases. Unmatched junction bases numbered 10, after V lost 3 bases and J lost 4 bases. The CDR3 loop spans 15 amino acids. Germline CDR1 is SQVTM and CDR2 is ANQGSEA. The CDR3 coding sequence is TGCAGCGTTGACGGGGGGGGACTTCACGGAGAGACCCAGTACTTC. It yields the protein CSVDGGGLHGETQYF.

V usage is TRBV9 and J usage is TRBJ1-5, with 7 positions matching TRBD1. The CDR3 sequence is 15 residues long. Germline lookup yields CDR1 SGDLS and CDR2 YYNGEE. The J segment lost 3 bases and the V segment lost 3 bases, leaving 6 bases of the junction unmatched. The CDR3 here is CASSETGATNQPQHF. The CDR3 DNA sequence: TGTGCCAGCAGCGAAACAGGGGCCACCAATCAGCCCCAGCATTTT.

The V gene is TRBV15, the J gene TRBJ2-7, with D maybe TRBD2 (6 bases). Germline CDR1 LNHNV, CDR2 YYDKDF (reference sequence). V lost 1 base, J lost 0 bases, and 13 bases lay in between. The CDR3 sequence is 16 residues long. The CDR3 region has the DNA TGTGCCACCAGCAGAGGGATGGGGACTGCCTCCTACGAGCAGTACTTC. Protein: CATSRGMGTASYEQYF.

The chain couples TRBV4-1 to TRBJ2-3; TRBD2 matches 14 bases. The CDR3 runs 17 residues. Germline CDR1 MGHRA, CDR2 YSYEKL. V dropped 4 bases and J dropped 11; count of bases not matched to a gene: 14. The CDR3 protein is CASSPSQTSGGEREQYF. CDR3 sequence (DNA): TGCGCCAGCAGCCCCAGCCAGACTAGCGGGGGGGAAAGGGAGCAGTATTTT.